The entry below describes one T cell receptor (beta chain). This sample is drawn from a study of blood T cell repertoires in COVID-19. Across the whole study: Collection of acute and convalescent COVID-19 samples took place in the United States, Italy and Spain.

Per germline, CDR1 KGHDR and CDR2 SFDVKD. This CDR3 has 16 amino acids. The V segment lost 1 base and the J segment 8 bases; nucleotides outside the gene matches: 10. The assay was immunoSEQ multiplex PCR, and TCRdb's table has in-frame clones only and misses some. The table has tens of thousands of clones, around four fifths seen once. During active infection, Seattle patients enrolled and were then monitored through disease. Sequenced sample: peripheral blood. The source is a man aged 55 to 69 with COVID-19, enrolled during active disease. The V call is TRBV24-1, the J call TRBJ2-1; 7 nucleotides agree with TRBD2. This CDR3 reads CATSDLGGSGLDEQFF. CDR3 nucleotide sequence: TGTGCCACCAGTGATTTAGGCGGGAGCGGATTAGATGAGCAGTTCTTC.